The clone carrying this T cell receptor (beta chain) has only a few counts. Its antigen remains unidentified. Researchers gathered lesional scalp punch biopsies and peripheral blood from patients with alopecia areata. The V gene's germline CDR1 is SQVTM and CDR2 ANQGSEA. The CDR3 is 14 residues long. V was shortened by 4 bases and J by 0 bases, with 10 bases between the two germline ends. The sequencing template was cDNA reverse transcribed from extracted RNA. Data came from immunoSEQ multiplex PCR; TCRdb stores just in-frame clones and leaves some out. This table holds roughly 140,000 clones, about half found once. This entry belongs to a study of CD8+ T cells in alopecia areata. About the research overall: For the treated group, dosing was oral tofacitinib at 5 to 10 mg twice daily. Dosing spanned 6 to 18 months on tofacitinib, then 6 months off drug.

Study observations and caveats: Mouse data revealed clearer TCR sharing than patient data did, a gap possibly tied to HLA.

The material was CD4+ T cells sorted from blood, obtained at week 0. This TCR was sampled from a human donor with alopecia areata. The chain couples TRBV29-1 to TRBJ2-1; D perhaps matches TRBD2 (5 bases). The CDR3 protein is CSVASRRSYNEQFF. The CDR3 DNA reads TGCAGCGTTGCTAGCAGGCGCTCCTACAATGAGCAGTTCTTC.